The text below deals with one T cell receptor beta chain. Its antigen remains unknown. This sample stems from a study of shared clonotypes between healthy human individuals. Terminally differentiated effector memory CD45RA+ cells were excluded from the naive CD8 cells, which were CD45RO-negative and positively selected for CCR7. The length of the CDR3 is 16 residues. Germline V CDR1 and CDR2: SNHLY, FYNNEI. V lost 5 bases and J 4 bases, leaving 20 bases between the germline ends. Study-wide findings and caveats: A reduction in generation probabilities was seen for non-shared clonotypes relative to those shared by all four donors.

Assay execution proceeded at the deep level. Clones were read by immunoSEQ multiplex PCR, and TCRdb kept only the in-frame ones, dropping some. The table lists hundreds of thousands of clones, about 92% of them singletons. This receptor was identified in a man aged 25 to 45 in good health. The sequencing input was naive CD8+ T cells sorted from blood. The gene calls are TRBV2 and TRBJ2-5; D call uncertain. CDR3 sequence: CASSTTRIQLGETQYF. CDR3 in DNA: TGTGCCAGCAGTACGACACGAATACAGCTTGGAGAGACCCAGTACTTC.